This is a list of T cell receptor beta chains from one sample in a study of blood T cell repertoires in COVID-19. Measured with immunoSEQ multiplex PCR; TCRdb has only the in-frame clones, and not every one. Altogether fewer than 65,000 clones are present, over 80% being singletons, with the ten largest covering approximately 10%. Specimen: peripheral blood. These receptors were obtained from a man younger than 40 with COVID-19, enrolled during active disease. Both conserved end residues are part of each CDR3. A D gene is named only where the DNA matches it firmly. Where a row states a size, it is once, few, many or the class of an expanded clone; other rows omit it.

D gene: -
clone size: once
V gene: TRBV9
J gene: TRBJ2-3
CDR3 protein: CASSASGKEDTQYF
CDR3 DNA: TGTGCCAGCAGCGCATCGGGGAAAGAAGATACGCAGTATTTT

D gene: -
clone size: -
V gene: TRBV5-1
J gene: TRBJ2-3
CDR3 protein: CASSLAQGTDTQYF
CDR3 DNA: TGCGCCAGCAGCTTGGCCCAGGGGACAGATACGCAGTATTTT

D gene: -
clone size: -
V gene: TRBV6-2/TRBV6-3
J gene: TRBJ2-1
CDR3 protein: CASSYEVRVGDEQFF
CDR3 DNA: TGTGCCAGCAGTTACGAAGTAAGGGTCGGGGATGAGCAGTTCTTC

D gene: TRBD2
clone size: -
V gene: TRBV30
J gene: TRBJ2-1
CDR3 protein: CAWSGGLAGGVEQFF
CDR3 DNA: TGTGCCTGGAGTGGTGGGCTAGCGGGAGGAGTTGAGCAGTTCTTC

D gene: -
clone size: -
V gene: TRBV3-1/TRBV3-2
J gene: TRBJ2-1
CDR3 protein: CASSQAPRGEQFF
CDR3 DNA: TGTGCCAGCAGCCAGGCCCCGCGAGGAGAGCAGTTCTTC

D gene: -
clone size: -
V gene: TRBV14
J gene: TRBJ2-7
CDR3 protein: CASSQERDSEQYF
CDR3 DNA: TGTGCCAGCAGCCAAGAGAGAGACAGCGAGCAGTACTTC

D gene: -
clone size: -
V gene: TRBV2
J gene: TRBJ1-1
CDR3 protein: CASNRAALDTEAFF
CDR3 DNA: TGTGCCAGCAACAGGGCTGCTTTGGACACTGAAGCTTTCTTT

D gene: -
clone size: -
V gene: TRBV28
J gene: TRBJ1-1
CDR3 protein: CASSLNQGAGGAEAFF
CDR3 DNA: TGTGCCAGCAGTTTAAATCAGGGCGCCGGTGGGGCTGAAGCTTTCTTT

D gene: -
clone size: once
V gene: TRBV20-1
J gene: TRBJ2-3
CDR3 protein: CSASGGGVTDTQYF
CDR3 DNA: TGCAGTGCTAGTGGCGGCGGAGTCACAGATACGCAGTATTTT

D gene: -
clone size: -
V gene: TRBV27
J gene: TRBJ2-1
CDR3 protein: CASSPPVYRRGNEQFF
CDR3 DNA: TGTGCCAGCAGCCCCCCTGTTTACCGAAGAGGCAATGAGCAGTTCTTC